The text below deals with one TCR beta chain. There is no known antigen for this receptor. Qualities for individual bases were not recorded, and no much larger clone is one base off. The data were obtained in a study of T cells and Merkel cell carcinoma outcomes (dated by TCRdb to 2020 to 2022). With respect to the entire study: In patients with Merkel cell carcinoma, researchers looked at whether the T-cell repertoire of the tumor, along with T-cell density, could predict clinical outcome. Overall study outcomes, separate from this receptor: T-cell repertoire features combined with T-cell density were reported to predict clinical outcomes in Merkel cell carcinoma patients.

The library was built by means of the immunoSEQ multiplex PCR assay. TCRdb provides this immuneACCESS table in a form limited to in-frame rearrangements. Some clones are lacking; in checked studies, under half of them reflect an unresolved V gene, and why the rest are absent is not known. The sample includes 4,000 to 6,000 clones, with about 85% observed a single time. The ten largest clonotypes hold roughly 5.5% of the sample. The samples were taken from patients with Merkel cell carcinoma. Trimming takes 7 bases from V and 7 bases from J, and the germline ends sit 20 bases apart. From the germline V gene (reference sequence), CDR1 is GTSNPN and CDR2 is SVGIG. The CDR3 starts with the cysteine, ends with the phenylalanine, and has 14 residues. The read is trimmed to its CDR3 DNA, 42 bases read in frame from base 1.

The clonotype comes from a human donor with Merkel cell carcinoma. The chain is assembled from TRBV30 and TRBJ2-1; the D segment may tentatively be TRBD1 or TRBD2, each giving 5 matched bases. Sequences were obtained from tumor tissue from Merkel cell carcinoma. The CDR3 protein sequence reads: CALDGGRTLNEQFF. In nucleotides, the sequence is TGTGCCTTAGATGGGGGTCGTACGCTAAATGAGCAGTTCTTC.